Each of the 14 T cell receptor beta chains below was sequenced from the same sample in a study of blood T cell repertoires in COVID-19. Some clones are missing from TCRdb's copy, which holds only in-frame ones; the method was immunoSEQ multiplex PCR. The sample carries roughly 240,000 clones, 65% to 90% recorded once. Material for sequencing was peripheral blood. These receptors were obtained from a woman in her 70s with acute or convalescent COVID-19.

The chain couples TRBV2 to TRBJ2-1; 7 positions agree with TRBD1. Looked up from germline, CDR1 is SNHLY and CDR2 is FYNNEI. The CDR3 totals 15 residues. V gave up 3 bases and J gave up 6 bases; unmatched junction bases: 8. The CDR3 loop is CASSEQGVLGNEQFF. The DNA of the CDR3 is TGTGCCAGCAGTGAGCAGGGGGTACTCGGCAATGAGCAGTTCTTC.

This rearrangement joins TRBV19 to TRBJ1-5, with no clear D. Looked up from germline, CDR1 is LNHDA and CDR2 is SQIVND (reference sequence). The CDR3 length is 16 residues. V was trimmed by 3 bases and J by 0 bases, leaving 12 bases between them. The DNA of the CDR3 is TGTGCCAGTAGTATCATGGGCAGGTCTAGCAATCAGCCCCAGCATTTT. This gives the protein CASSIMGRSSNQPQHF.

This rearrangement joins TRBV7-9 to TRBJ2-2, with a weak D call TRBD2 (6 bases). Germline V gene lookup returns CDR1 SEHNR and CDR2 FQNEAQ (reference sequence). The CDR3 loop spans 11 amino acids. CDR3 coding DNA: TGTTGGGGGGAATGGACCGGGGAGCTGTTTTTT. Encoded protein: CWGEWTGELFF. The whole variable domain, remainder taken from reference TRBV7-9 and TRBJ2-2, is DTGVSQNPRHKITKRGQNVTFRCDPISEHNRLYWYRQTLGQGPEFLTYFQNEAQLEKSRLLSDRFSAERPKGSFSTLEIQRTEQGDSAMYLCWGEWTGELFFGEGSRLTVL.

The chain links TRBV9 to TRBJ2-7, with a weak D call TRBD1 (5 bases). Trimming pared 0 bases from V and 3 bases from J, leaving 10 bases between. Germline loops: CDR1 SGDLS, CDR2 YYNGEE. The CDR3 totals 14 residues. The CDR3 region is CASSVEGNFYEQYF. The CDR3 region has the DNA TGTGCCAGCAGCGTAGAGGGGAATTTCTACGAGCAGTACTTC.

The chain has TRBV28 and TRBJ1-1; the D gene is possibly TRBD1 (6 bases). Trimming shortened V by 6 bases and J by 4 bases, and 18 bases separated the two germline ends. Germline V lookup: CDR1 MDHEN, CDR2 SYDVKM. This CDR3 region has 15 residues. CDR3 region: CASSSITQGITEAFF. DNA of the CDR3: TGTGCCAGCAGCTCGATCACACAGGGTATCACTGAAGCTTTCTTT.

The rearrangement uses TRBV5-4 and TRBJ2-2, with D perhaps TRBD2 (5 bases). CDR3 size: 14 residues. Per the germline V gene, CDR1 is SGHNT and CDR2 is YYREEE (reference sequence). The V end lost 4 bases, the J end lost 6 bases, and 13 bases lay between the germline ends. CDR3 DNA sequence: TGTGCCAGCAGCATAACCTCTAGCCCCGGGGAGCTGTTTTTT. This encodes CASSITSSPGELFF.

This sequence joins TRBV5-4 and TRBJ2-2, with D possibly matching TRBD1 (6 bases). V gave up 0 bases and J gave up 0 bases, with 12 bases separating them. Germline V gene data show CDR1 as SGHNT and CDR2 as YYREEE (reference sequence). The CDR3 sequence is 17 residues long. CDR3: CASSLGRGRANTGELFF. Here the CDR3 DNA reads TGTGCCAGCAGCTTGGGCAGGGGCCGCGCGAACACCGGGGAGCTGTTTTTT.

The rearrangement uses TRBV27 and TRBJ1-2, with D possibly matching TRBD1 (6 bases). V lost 8 bases and J 4 bases, leaving 14 bases between the germline ends. The CDR3 has 13 amino acids. The V gene's germline CDR1 is MNHEY and CDR2 SMNVEV (reference sequence). CDR3 region: CASRRGGGYGYTF. The CDR3, as DNA: TGTGCCAGCCGCCGAGGGGGGGGCTATGGCTACACCTTC.

The chain carries TRBV5-1 and TRBJ1-5, with D unclear. Trimming stripped 0 bases from V and 4 bases from J, with 14 bases between. The CDR3 loop spans 16 amino acids. Germline CDR1 SGHRS, CDR2 YFSETQ. The CDR3 sequence: CASSLEGLAGNQPQHF. The DNA of the CDR3 is TGCGCCAGCAGCTTGGAGGGCCTAGCTGGTAATCAGCCCCAGCATTTT.

V and J are TRBV28 and TRBJ1-6; 12 bases align to TRBD1. Losses at the gene ends were 5 bases for V and 11 bases for J; bases not matched to a gene: 10. Germline V gene sequence: CDR1 MDHEN, CDR2 SYDVKM. CDR3 length: 16 residues. The CDR3 DNA is TGTGCCAGCAGTCGCGGGACAGGGGGCTGGAATCCACCCCTCCACTTT. This gives the protein CASSRGTGGWNPPLHF.

CDR3 nucleotide sequence: TGTGCCAGCAGGTCGGGGACTCTCAATGAGCAGTTCTTC. Protein sequence: CASRSGTLNEQFF. V is TRBV7-2 and J is TRBJ2-1; perhaps TRBD2 as D (6 bases). Trimming took 6 bases from V and 6 from J, leaving 12 bases between them. The CDR3 runs 13 residues. Germline assignment: CDR1 SGHTA and CDR2 FQGNSA.

This clone was observed a few times. The V call is TRBV19, the J call TRBJ1-1; D is perhaps TRBD1 (6 bases). Germline assignment: CDR1 LNHDA and CDR2 SQIVND (reference sequence). The germline V and J ends were trimmed by 5 bases and 2 bases, with 9 bases remaining between them. The CDR3 sequence is 13 residues long. This chain's CDR3 is CASSDRPNTEAFF. The CDR3 bases are TGTGCCAGTAGTGACAGGCCCAACACTGAAGCTTTCTTT.

This chain links TRBV5-1 with TRBJ1-1, with 8 positions matching TRBD1. The V gene's germline CDR1 is SGHRS and CDR2 YFSETQ. This CDR3 has 14 amino acids. With V trimmed by 2 bases and J by 3 bases, 3 bases remained unmatched. CDR3 sequence (DNA): TGCGCCAGCAGCTTCAAGACAGGGGACACTGAAGCTTTCTTT. Translation gives CASSFKTGDTEAFF.

The rearrangement uses TRBV3-1 (or the pseudogene TRBV3-2) and TRBJ2-1; TRBD1 is a possible D gene (6 bases). Deletions cut 4 bases from V and 7 bases from J, with 17 bases between. Per the germline V gene, CDR1 is LGHDT and CDR2 is YNNKEL (reference sequence). The CDR3 consists of 15 residues. For the CDR3, the DNA is TGTGCCAGCAGCCTCGACCCTGGGGGCAGAAATGAGCAGTTCTTC. Protein product: CASSLDPGGRNEQFF.